The source of this TCR beta chain is a study of blood T cells in healthy people across ages. This clonotype was observed many times. Its antigen remains unidentified. V gave up 5 bases and J gave up 0 bases, with 9 bases separating them. The CDR3 consists of 14 residues. In germline, CDR1 is SGHVS, CDR2 FQNEAQ. General study results and limits: The donors' CMV status was not determined, possibly confounding changes in expanded clonotypes. The long-lived group displayed more naive CD4+ cells, plus higher diversity, than the aged donors did. Unsorted PBMCs ruled out conclusive naive versus antigen-experienced comparison.

A sample-barcoded 5' primer and a J-beta primer mix were used in a second PCR of roughly 6 to 11 cycles. A single record per CDR3 protein comes from TCRdb applying MiXCR to the 5' RACE reads. The table lists around 1,500,000 distinct CDR3 sequences, roughly 28% of them singletons. Isolating PBMCs gave at least 6 million of these cells per sample. The gene calls are TRBV7-8 and TRBJ2-3, with D possibly being TRBD2 (6 bases). Sequencing was done on a sample of blood. The clonotype comes from a woman in her thirties in good health. The DNA for the CDR3 is TGTGCCAGCAGCGCGGGGCGCAGCACAGATACGCAGTATTTT. It is translated as CASSAGRSTDTQYF.